This T cell receptor beta chain was sequenced during a study of blood T cell repertoires in COVID-19. Study in general: Sample material is recorded as cDNA or gDNA derived from T cells, B-cell-depleted T cells, or PBMCs.

This clone has more than one count but fewer than ten. Study processing details: Using reference gene primer amplification, nucleated cell counts were estimated. Using immunoSEQ multiplex PCR, the repertoire was profiled, and TCRdb retains in-frame clones only, with some absent. V, J and clone size are taken as reported in that table, and D and trimming were inferred from the DNA itself. Of about 190,000 clones listed, nearly 90% are singletons. Germline CDR1 is SGHTA and CDR2 is FQGNSA. The CDR3 has 15 residues. Germline trimming cut 3 bases from V and 7 bases from J; bases unmatched to any gene: 6. This clonotype was obtained from a man aged 50 to 60 with acute or convalescent COVID-19. The material sequenced was peripheral blood. The rearrangement uses TRBV7-2 and TRBJ1-2; 12 bases map to TRBD1. CDR3 DNA sequence: TGTGCCAGCAGCTTCACCGGGACAGGGGGCTCTGGCTACACCTTC. As protein: CASSFTGTGGSGYTF.